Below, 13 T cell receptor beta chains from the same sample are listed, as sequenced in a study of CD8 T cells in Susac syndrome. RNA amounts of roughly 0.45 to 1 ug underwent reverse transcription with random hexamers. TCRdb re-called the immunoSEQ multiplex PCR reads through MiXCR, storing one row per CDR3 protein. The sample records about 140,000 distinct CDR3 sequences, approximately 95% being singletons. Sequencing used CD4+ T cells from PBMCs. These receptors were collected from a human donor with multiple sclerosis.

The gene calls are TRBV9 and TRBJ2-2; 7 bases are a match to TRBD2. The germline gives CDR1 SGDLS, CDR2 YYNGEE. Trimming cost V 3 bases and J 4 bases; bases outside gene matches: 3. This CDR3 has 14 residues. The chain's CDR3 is CASSAGGGTGELFF. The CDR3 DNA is TGTGCCAGCAGCGCTGGGGGGGGCACCGGGGAGCTGTTTTTT.

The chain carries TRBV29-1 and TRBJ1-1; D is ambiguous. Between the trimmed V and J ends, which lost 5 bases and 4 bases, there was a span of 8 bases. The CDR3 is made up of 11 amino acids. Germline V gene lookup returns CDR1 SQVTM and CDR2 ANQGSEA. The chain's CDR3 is CSVRAPTEAFF. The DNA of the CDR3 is TGCAGCGTTAGGGCCCCCACTGAAGCTTTCTTT.

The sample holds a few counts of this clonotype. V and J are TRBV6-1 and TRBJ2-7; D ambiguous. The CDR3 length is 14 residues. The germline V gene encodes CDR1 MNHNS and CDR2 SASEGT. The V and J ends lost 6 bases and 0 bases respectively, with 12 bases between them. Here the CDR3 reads CASSDRWSSYEQYF. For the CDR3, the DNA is TGTGCCAGCAGCGACCGATGGAGCTCCTACGAGCAGTACTTC.

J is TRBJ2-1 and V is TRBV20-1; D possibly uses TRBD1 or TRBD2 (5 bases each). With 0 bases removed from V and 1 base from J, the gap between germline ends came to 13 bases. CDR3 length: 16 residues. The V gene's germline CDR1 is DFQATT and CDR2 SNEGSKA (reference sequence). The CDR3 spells CSARDEGMASYNEQFF. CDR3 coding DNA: TGCAGTGCTAGAGATGAGGGGATGGCTTCCTACAATGAGCAGTTCTTC.

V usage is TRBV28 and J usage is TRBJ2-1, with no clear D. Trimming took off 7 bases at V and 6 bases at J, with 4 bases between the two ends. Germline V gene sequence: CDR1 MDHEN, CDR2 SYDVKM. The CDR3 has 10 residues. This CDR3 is CASTGNEQFF. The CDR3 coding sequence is TGTGCCAGCACGGGCAATGAGCAGTTCTTC.

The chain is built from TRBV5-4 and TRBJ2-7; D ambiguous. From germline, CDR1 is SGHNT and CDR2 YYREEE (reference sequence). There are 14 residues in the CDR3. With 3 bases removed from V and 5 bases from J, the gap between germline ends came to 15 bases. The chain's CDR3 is CASSSTPSFHEQYF. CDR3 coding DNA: TGTGCCAGCAGCTCCACGCCCAGCTTCCACGAGCAGTACTTC.

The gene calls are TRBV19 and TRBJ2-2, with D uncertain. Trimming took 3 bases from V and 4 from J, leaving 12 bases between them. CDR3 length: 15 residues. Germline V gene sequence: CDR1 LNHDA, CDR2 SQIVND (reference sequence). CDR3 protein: CASSIQGSGTGELFF. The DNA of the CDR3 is TGTGCCAGTAGTATTCAAGGGTCGGGCACCGGGGAGCTGTTTTTT.

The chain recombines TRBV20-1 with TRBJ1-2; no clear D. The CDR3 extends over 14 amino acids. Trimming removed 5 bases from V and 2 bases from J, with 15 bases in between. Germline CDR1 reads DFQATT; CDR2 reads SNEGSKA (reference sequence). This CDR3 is CSAPQSTENYGYTF. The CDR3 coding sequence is TGCAGTGCTCCTCAATCGACGGAGAACTATGGCTACACCTTC.

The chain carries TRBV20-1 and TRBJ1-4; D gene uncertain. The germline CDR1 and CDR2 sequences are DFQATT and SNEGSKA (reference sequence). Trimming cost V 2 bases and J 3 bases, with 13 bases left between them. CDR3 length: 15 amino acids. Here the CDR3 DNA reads TGCAGTGCTAGACGCCCTGGGGTAGCTAATGAAAAACTGTTTTTT. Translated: CSARRPGVANEKLFF.

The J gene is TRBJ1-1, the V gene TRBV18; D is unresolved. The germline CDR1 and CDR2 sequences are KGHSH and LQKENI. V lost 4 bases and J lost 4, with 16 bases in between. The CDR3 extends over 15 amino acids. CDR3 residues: CASSLWERTGTEAFF. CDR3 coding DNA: TGTGCCAGCTCACTCTGGGAACGGACTGGCACTGAAGCTTTCTTT.

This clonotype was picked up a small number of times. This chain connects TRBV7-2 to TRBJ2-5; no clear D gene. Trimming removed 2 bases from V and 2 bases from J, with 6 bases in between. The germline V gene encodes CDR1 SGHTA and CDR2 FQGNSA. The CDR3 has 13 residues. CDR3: CASSLHRQETQYF. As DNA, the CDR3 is TGTGCCAGCAGCTTACACAGACAAGAGACCCAGTACTTC.

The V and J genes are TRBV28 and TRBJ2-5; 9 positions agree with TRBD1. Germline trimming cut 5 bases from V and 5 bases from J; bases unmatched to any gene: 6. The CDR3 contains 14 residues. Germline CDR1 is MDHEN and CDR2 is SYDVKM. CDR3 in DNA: TGTGCCAGCAGTCCGTGGACAGGGGAGGAGACCCAGTACTTC. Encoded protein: CASSPWTGEETQYF. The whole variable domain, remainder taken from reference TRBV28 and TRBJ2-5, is DVKVTQSSRYLVKRTGEKVFLECVQDMDHENMFWYRQDPGLGLRLIYFSYDVKMKEKGDIPEGYSVSREKKERFSLILESASTNQTSMYLCASSPWTGEETQYFGPGTRLLVL.

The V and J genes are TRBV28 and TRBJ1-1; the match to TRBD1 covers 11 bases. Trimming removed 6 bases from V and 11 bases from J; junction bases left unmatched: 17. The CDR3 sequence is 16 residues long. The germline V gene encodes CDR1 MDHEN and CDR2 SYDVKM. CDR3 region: CASSPSPGQGELGAFF. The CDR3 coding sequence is TGTGCCAGCAGCCCCTCCCCGGGACAGGGGGAATTAGGGGCTTTCTTT.